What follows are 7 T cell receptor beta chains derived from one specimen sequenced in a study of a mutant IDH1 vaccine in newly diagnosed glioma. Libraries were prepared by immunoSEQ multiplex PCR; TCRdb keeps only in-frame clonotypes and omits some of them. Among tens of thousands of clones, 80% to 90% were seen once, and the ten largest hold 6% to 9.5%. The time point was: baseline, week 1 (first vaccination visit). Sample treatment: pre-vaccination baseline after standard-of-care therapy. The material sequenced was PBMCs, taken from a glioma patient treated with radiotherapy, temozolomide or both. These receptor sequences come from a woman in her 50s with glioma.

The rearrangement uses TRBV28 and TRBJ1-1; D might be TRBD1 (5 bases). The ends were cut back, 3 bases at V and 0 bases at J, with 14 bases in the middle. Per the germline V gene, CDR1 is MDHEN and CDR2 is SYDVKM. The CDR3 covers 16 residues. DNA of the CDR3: TGTGCCAGCAGTTTCTTGACAGTTACATTGAACACTGAAGCTTTCTTT. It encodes CASSFLTVTLNTEAFF. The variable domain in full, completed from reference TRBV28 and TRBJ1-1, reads DVKVTQSSRYLVKRTGEKVFLECVQDMDHENMFWYRQDPGLGLRLIYFSYDVKMKEKGDIPEGYSVSREKKERFSLILESASTNQTSMYLCASSFLTVTLNTEAFFGQGTRLTVV.

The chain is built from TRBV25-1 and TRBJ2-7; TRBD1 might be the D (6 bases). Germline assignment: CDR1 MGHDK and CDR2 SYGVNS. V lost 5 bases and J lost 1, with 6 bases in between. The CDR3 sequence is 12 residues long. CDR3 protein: CASSRGSYEQYF. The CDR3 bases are TGTGCCAGCAGTAGGGGGTCCTACGAGCAGTACTTC.

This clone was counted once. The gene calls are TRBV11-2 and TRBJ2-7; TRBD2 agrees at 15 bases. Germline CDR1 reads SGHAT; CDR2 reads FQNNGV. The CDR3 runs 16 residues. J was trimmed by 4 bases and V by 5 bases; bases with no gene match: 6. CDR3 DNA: TGTGCCAGCAGCAGAGGGACTAGCGGGGGGTTTTACGAGCAGTACTTC. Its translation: CASSRGTSGGFYEQYF. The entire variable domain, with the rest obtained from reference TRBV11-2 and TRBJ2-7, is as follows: EAGVAQSPRYKIIEKRQSVAFWCNPISGHATLYWYQQILGQGPKLLIQFQNNGVVDDSQLPKDRFSAERLKGVDSTLKIQPAKLEDSAVYLCASSRGTSGGFYEQYFGPGTRLTVT.

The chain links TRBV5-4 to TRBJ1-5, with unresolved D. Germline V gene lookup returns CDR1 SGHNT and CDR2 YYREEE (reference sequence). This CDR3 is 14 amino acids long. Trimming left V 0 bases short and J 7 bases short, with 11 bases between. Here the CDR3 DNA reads TGTGCCAGCAGCTTGGGGCCAGGCGGCCAGCCCCAGCATTTT. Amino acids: CASSLGPGGQPQHF.

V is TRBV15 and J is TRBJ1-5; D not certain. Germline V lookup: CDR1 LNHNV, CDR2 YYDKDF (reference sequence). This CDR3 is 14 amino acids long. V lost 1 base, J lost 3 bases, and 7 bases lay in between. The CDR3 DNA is TGTGCCACCAGCAGAGGAGAAGCCAATCAGCCCCAGCATTTT. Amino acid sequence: CATSRGEANQPQHF.

The CDR3 loop is CASSSSGQETQYF. CDR3 in DNA: TGTGCCAGCAGCTCTAGCGGACAAGAGACCCAGTACTTC. The chain joins TRBV7-9 to TRBJ2-5, with TRBD2 matching over 7 bases. This CDR3 is 13 amino acids long. V shed 4 bases, J shed 2 bases, and the junction held 1 base outside the gene matches. The germline CDR1 and CDR2 sequences are SEHNR and FQNEAQ (reference sequence).

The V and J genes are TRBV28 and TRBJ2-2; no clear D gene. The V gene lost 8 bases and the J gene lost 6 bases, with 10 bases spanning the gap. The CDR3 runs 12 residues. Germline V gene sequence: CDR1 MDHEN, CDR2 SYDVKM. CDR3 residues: CASRPGAGELFF. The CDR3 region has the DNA TGTGCCAGCCGCCCCGGTGCCGGGGAGCTGTTTTTT.